The 8 T cell receptor beta chains listed next were all sequenced from one sample in a study of blood T cell repertoires in COVID-19. The protocol was immunoSEQ multiplex PCR, while the TCRdb copy is restricted to in-frame clones and leaves out a portion. The sample lists about 120,000 clones, around 81% occurring once. Sequenced sample: peripheral blood. The receptors stem from a man aged 25 to 40 with COVID-19, enrolled during active disease.

This clone was detected a few times. The chain recombines TRBV5-1 with TRBJ1-3; D gene unclear. CDR1 and CDR2 (germline): SGHRS, YFSETQ. CDR3 length: 14 residues. The V and J ends lost 7 bases and 6 bases respectively, with 17 bases between them. In nucleotides, the CDR3 is TGCGCCAGCCCTCTGGAGGAGGAGAAAAACACCATATATTTT. Translating gives CASPLEEEKNTIYF.

This chain links TRBV6-2 or TRBV6-3 with TRBJ1-5, with D hard to call. With 5 bases removed from V and 5 bases from J, the gap between germline ends came to 13 bases. Germline V gene lookup returns CDR1 MNHEY and CDR2 SVGEGT. The CDR3 extends over 14 amino acids. For the CDR3, the DNA is TGTGCCAGCAGTGACGGGGATTGGGATCAGCCCCAGCATTTT. Translating it yields CASSDGDWDQPQHF.

The V and J genes are TRBV7-2 and TRBJ2-7; 10 nucleotides align to TRBD2. This CDR3 is 18 amino acids long. V lost 0 bases to trimming and J lost 0 bases; unmatched junction nucleotides: 8. CDR1 and CDR2 (germline): SGHTA, FQGNSA. The DNA for the CDR3 is TGTGCCAGCAGCTTAGCAGCTAGCGGGGGCCCAATCTCCTACGAGCAGTACTTC. This codes for CASSLAASGGPISYEQYF.

A few counts support this clone. The chain recombines TRBV27 with TRBJ2-7; TRBD1 is a possible D gene (6 bases). Germline assignment: CDR1 MNHEY and CDR2 SMNVEV (reference sequence). This CDR3 is 14 amino acids long. V gave up 5 bases and J gave up 7 bases, with 18 bases separating them. CDR3 sequence: CASSQGGPGWEQYF. DNA for the CDR3: TGTGCCAGCAGTCAAGGGGGTCCAGGCTGGGAGCAGTACTTC.

V gene TRBV28 combines with J gene TRBJ1-1, with 7 bases identical to TRBD1. From germline, CDR1 is MDHEN and CDR2 SYDVKM. This CDR3 is built from 14 residues. Trimming at V came to 4 bases and at J to 3 bases, leaving 5 bases not matched to a gene. The CDR3 DNA reads TGTGCCAGCAGTTCCGGACAGGCCTACACTGAAGCTTTCTTT. Protein product: CASSSGQAYTEAFF.

V usage is TRBV19 and J usage is TRBJ2-3; 8 nucleotides match TRBD2. The CDR3 is made up of 17 amino acids. V shed 5 bases, J shed 0 bases, and the junction held 10 bases outside the gene matches. CDR1 and CDR2 from the germline V gene are LNHDA and SQIVND (reference sequence). DNA of the CDR3: TGTGCCAGTAGTCTGGTCTCGGGACTAGGGAGCACAGATACGCAGTATTTT. Its protein product is CASSLVSGLGSTDTQYF.

This clone was seen once. V is TRBV11-2 and J is TRBJ2-3; a possible D gene is TRBD2 (5 bases). Germline V gene sequence: CDR1 SGHAT, CDR2 FQNNGV. The V and J ends lost 5 bases and 5 bases respectively, with 14 bases between them. The CDR3 loop spans 14 amino acids. The DNA for the CDR3 is TGTGCCAGCAGCCCCCGGGGAGAGGGAGATACGCAGTATTTT. Amino acid sequence: CASSPRGEGDTQYF.

In regard to this clone: An end of the junction differs from the germline gene, which may be a read error. V is TRBV2 and J is TRBJ2-2, with 7 bases matching TRBD2. The CDR3 loop spans 15 amino acids. Germline V CDR1 and CDR2: SNHLY, FYNNEI. The CDR3 DNA reads as TGTGCCAGCAGCGAAGGGACTATTCACACCGGGGAGCTGTTTTTT. It yields the protein CASSEGTIHTGELFF.